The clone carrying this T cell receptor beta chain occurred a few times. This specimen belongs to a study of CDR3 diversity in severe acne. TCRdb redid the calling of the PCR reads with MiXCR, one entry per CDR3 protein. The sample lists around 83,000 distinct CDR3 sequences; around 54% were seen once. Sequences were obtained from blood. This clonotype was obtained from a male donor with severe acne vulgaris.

The CDR3 region has the DNA TGTGCCAGCAGTGAAGAAGGGGGAACGGGCCAAGAGACCCAGTACTTC. Translating gives CASSEEGGTGQETQYF. The chain employs TRBV6-1 and TRBJ2-5; a weak D match, TRBD1 (6 bases). The CDR3 length is 16 residues. V dropped 1 base and J dropped 1 base, with 13 bases sitting between them. Germline CDR1 reads MNHNS; CDR2 reads SASEGT.